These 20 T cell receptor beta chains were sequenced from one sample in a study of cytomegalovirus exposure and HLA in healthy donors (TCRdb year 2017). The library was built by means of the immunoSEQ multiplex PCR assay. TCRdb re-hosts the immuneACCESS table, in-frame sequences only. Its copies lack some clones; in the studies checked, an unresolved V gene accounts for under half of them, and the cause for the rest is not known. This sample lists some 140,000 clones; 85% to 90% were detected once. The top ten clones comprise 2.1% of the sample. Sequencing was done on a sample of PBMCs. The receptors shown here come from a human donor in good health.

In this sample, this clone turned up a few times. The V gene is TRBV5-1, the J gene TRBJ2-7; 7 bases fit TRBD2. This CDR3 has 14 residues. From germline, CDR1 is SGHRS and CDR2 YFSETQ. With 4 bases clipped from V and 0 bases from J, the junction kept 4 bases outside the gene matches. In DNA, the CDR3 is TGCGCCAGCAGCGGAAGCGGGGTCTCCTACGAGCAGTACTTC. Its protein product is CASSGSGVSYEQYF.

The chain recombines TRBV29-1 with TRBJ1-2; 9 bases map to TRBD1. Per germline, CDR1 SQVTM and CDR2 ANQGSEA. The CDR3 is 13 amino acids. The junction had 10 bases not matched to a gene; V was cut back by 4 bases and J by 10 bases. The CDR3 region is CSVVGGQGFIYTF. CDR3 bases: TGCAGCGTTGTCGGGGGACAGGGTTTTATCTACACCTTC.

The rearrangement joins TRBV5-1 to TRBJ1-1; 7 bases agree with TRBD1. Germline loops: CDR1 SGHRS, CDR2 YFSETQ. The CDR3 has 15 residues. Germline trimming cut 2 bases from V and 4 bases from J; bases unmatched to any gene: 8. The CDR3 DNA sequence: TGCGCCAGCAGCTTAATCGGGACAGTAGGCACTGAAGCTTTCTTT. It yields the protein CASSLIGTVGTEAFF.

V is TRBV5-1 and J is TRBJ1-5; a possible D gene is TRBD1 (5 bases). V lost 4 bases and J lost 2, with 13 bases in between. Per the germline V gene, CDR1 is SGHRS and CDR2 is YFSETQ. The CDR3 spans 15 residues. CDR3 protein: CASSPQGDRNQPQHF. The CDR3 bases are TGCGCCAGCAGCCCCCAAGGGGATCGCAATCAGCCCCAGCATTTT.

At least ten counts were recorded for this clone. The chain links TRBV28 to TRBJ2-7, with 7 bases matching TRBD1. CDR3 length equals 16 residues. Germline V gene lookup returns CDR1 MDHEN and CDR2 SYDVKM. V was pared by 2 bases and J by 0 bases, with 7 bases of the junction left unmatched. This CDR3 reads CASSLVPGQSSYEQYF. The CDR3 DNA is TGTGCCAGCAGTTTAGTTCCGGGACAGAGCTCCTACGAGCAGTACTTC.

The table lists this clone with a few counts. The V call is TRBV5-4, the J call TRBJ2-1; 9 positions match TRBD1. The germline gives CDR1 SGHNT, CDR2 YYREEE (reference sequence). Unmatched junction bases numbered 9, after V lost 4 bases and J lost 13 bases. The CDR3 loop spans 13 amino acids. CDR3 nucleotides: TGTGCCAGCAGCGTCCAATCGGACAGGGGACAGTTCTTC. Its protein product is CASSVQSDRGQFF. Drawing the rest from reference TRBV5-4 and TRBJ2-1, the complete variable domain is ETGVTQSPTHLIKTRGQQVTLRCSSQSGHNTVSWYQQALGQGPQFIFQYYREEENGRGNFPPRFSGLQFPNYSSELNVNALELDDSALYLCASSVQSDRGQFFGPGTRLTVL.

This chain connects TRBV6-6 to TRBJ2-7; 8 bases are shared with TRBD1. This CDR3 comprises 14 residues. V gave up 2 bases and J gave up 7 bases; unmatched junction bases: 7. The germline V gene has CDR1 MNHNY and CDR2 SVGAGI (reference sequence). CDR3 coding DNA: TGTGCCAGCAGTTACCCGGGACAGGTCGGAGAGCAGTACTTC. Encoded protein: CASSYPGQVGEQYF.

The CDR3 sequence is CASSQSLELSGNTIYF. The CDR3 DNA reads as TGTGCCAGCTCACAAAGCCTCGAACTCTCTGGAAACACCATATATTTT. The chain uses TRBV18 and TRBJ1-3; D is unresolved. V was clipped by 4 bases and J by 0 bases, with 13 bases between them. Per the germline V gene, CDR1 is KGHSH and CDR2 is LQKENI. This CDR3 is built from 16 residues.

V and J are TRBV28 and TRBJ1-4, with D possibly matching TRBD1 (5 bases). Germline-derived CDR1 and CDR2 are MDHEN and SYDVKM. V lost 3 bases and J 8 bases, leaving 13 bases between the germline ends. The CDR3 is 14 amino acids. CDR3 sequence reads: CASSFLQGGEKLFF. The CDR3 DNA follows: TGTGCCAGCAGTTTTCTCCAGGGCGGAGAAAAACTGTTTTTT. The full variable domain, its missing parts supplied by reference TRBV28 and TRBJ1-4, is DVKVTQSSRYLVKRTGEKVFLECVQDMDHENMFWYRQDPGLGLRLIYFSYDVKMKEKGDIPEGYSVSREKKERFSLILESASTNQTSMYLCASSFLQGGEKLFFGSGTQLSVL.

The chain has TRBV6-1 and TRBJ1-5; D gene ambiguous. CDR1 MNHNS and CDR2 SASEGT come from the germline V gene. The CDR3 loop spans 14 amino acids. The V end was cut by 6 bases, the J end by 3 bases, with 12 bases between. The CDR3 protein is CASSLLQNNQPQHF. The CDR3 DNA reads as TGTGCCAGCAGCCTATTACAGAACAATCAGCCCCAGCATTTT.

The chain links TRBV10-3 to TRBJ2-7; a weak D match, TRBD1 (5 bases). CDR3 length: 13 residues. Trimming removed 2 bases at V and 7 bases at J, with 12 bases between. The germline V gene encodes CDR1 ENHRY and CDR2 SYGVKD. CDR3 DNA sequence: TGTGCCATCAGTGAGGCAGGGTTGGGGGAGCAGTACTTC. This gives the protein CAISEAGLGEQYF.

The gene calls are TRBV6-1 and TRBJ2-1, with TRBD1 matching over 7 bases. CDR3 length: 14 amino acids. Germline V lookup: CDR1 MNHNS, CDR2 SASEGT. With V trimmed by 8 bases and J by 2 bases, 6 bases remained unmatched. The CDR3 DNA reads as TGTGCCAGCCTACCGACAGGGACCTACAATGAGCAGTTCTTC. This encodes CASLPTGTYNEQFF.

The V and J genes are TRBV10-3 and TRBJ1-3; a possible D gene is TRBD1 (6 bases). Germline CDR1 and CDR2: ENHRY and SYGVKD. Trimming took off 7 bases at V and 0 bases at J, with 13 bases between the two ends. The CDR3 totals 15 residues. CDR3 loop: CAITPTGSSGNTIYF. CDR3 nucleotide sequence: TGTGCCATCACTCCGACAGGCAGCTCTGGAAACACCATATATTTT.

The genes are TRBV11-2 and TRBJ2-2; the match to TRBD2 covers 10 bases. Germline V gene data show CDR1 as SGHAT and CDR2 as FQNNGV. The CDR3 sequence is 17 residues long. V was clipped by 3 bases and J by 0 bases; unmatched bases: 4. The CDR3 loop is CASSFMLAGANTGELFF. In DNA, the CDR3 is TGTGCCAGCAGCTTTATGCTAGCGGGGGCGAACACCGGGGAGCTGTTTTTT.

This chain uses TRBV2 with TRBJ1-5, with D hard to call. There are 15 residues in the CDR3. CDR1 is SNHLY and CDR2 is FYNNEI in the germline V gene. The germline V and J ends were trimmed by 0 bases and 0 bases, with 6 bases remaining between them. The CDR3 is CASSEAQFSNQPQHF. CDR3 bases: TGTGCCAGCAGTGAAGCGCAGTTTAGCAATCAGCCCCAGCATTTT.

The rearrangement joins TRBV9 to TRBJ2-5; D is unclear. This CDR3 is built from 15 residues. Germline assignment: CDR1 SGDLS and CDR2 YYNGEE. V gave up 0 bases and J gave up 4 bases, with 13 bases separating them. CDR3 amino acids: CASSVGAMKIETQYF. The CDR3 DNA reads TGTGCCAGCAGCGTAGGCGCCATGAAGATAGAGACCCAGTACTTC.

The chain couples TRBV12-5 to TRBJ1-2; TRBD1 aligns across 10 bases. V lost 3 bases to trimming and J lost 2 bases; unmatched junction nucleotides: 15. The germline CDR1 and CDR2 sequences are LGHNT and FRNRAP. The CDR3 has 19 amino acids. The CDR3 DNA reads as TGTGCTAGTGGTTTTTCCCTCTCGACAGGGGGCGAGTCGAACTATGGCTACACCTTC. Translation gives CASGFSLSTGGESNYGYTF.

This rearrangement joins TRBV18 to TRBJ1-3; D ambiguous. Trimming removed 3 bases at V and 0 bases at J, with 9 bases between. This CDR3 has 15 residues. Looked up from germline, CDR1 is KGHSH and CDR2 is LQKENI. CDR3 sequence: CASSPDGISGNTIYF. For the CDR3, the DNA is TGTGCCAGCTCACCGGACGGGATCTCTGGAAACACCATATATTTT.

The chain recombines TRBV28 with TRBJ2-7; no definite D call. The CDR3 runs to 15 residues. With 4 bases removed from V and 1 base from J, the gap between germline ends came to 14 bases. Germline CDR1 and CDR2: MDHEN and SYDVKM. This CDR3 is CASSSPASDSYEQYF. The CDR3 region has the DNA TGTGCCAGCAGTTCCCCCGCGTCCGATTCCTACGAGCAGTACTTC.

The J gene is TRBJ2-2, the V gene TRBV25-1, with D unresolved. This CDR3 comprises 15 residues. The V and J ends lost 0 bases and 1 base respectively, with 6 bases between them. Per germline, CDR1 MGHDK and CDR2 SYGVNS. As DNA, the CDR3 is TGTGCCAGCAGTGAATATAACAGGAACACCGGGGAGCTGTTTTTT. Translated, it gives CASSEYNRNTGELFF.